The following is a T cell receptor beta chain sequence with its context. These data originate in a study of blood T cell repertoires in COVID-19. As processed by the authors: Estimation of nucleated cell counts was performed using reference gene primer amplification. The data were produced by immunoSEQ multiplex PCR, yet TCRdb's version contains in-frame clones alone and is incomplete. The V and J calls and clone size were taken over from that table, and D and trimming were inferred from the DNA. This sample has fewer than 250,000 clones, with 83% found just once. The sample taken for sequencing was peripheral blood. The TCR originated in a human donor in a cohort sampled during active COVID-19.

This CDR3 is CASSDSGTGISYGYTF. The CDR3 DNA sequence: TGTGCCAGCAGTGATTCCGGGACAGGGATCTCCTATGGCTACACCTTC. This chain uses TRBV6-1 with TRBJ1-2; 9 bases map to TRBD1. The CDR3 consists of 16 residues. Germline CDR1 is MNHNS and CDR2 is SASEGT. V lost 3 bases and J lost 4; bases outside the gene matches: 9.